This T cell receptor beta chain stems from a study of blood T cells in healthy people across ages. The CDR3 covers 13 residues. The V gene's germline CDR1 is SQVTM and CDR2 ANQGSEA. For the second PCR, which ran for about 7 to 12 cycles, a sample-barcoded 5' primer and a J-beta primer mix were used. TCRdb recomputed calls from the 5' RACE reads with MiXCR, one row per CDR3 protein. The sample includes some 320,000 distinct CDR3 sequences, roughly a quarter of them seen just once. This clonotype was sampled from a woman aged 65 to 85 in good health. The sample was blood. The chain uses TRBV29-1 and TRBJ2-2, with TRBD1 matching over 8 bases. The CDR3 DNA is TGCACCGGGACAGGCGCGAACACCGGGGAGCTGTTTTTT. As protein: CTGTGANTGELFF.